The rows below give T cell receptor beta chains drawn from one sample of a study of identical twins. TCRdb re-called the 5' RACE reads through MiXCR, storing one row per CDR3 protein. The data hold 650,000 to 750,000 distinct CDR3 sequences, with around 20% observed a single time. The same data also contributed to another study, on T cells expressing NK-cell markers.

What was sequenced was PBMCs. The receptors were gathered from a woman under 30 in good health. CDR3s include the opening cysteine and the closing phenylalanine or tryptophan. The D gene is left open where the match is weak. Clone size is not always given. Where it is, it says once, few, many or a class for expanded clones.

v_call	d_call	j_call	clone_size	cdr3_nt	cdr3_aa
TRBV27	NA	TRBJ1-5	NA	TGTGCCAGCAGTTGGAACAGGGACAATCAGCCCCAGCATTTT	CASSWNRDNQPQHF
TRBV12-3/TRBV12-4	NA	TRBJ2-1	many	TGTGCCAGCAGTTTGTCGGATGAGCAGTTCTTC	CASSLSDEQFF
TRBV3-1	NA	TRBJ2-5	few	TGTGCCAGCAGCCAAGATGGCTCTCTGAGAGAGACCCAGTACTTC	CASSQDGSLRETQYF
TRBV20-1	NA	TRBJ1-6	many	TGCAGTGCCCCAAGGGGTTCCTATAATTCACCCCTCCACTTT	CSAPRGSYNSPLHF
TRBV7-3	TRBD2	TRBJ2-3	NA	TGTGCCAGCAGCCCTGTAGCGGGGGGAATGCATACGCAGTATTTT	CASSPVAGGMHTQYF
TRBV5-1	NA	TRBJ2-3	NA	TGCGCCAGCAGCCCAGGGACTGGAGAAGATACGCAGTATTTT	CASSPGTGEDTQYF
TRBV18	NA	TRBJ2-1	NA	TGTGCCAGCTCACCGGGGGGCTTCCACAATGAGCAGTTCTTC	CASSPGGFHNEQFF
TRBV4-3	TRBD1	TRBJ2-7	NA	TGCGCCAGCAGCCAATCACAGGGGGCCCCCTACGAGCAGTACTTC	CASSQSQGAPYEQYF
TRBV6-6	NA	TRBJ1-2	few	TGTGCCAGCAGTCACCAGACAGGCGGTGGCTACACCTTC	CASSHQTGGGYTF
TRBV2	TRBD2	TRBJ2-7	many	TGTGCCAGCAGAGTTGAGGGTAGCGGGAGTTACGAGCAGTACTTC	CASRVEGSGSYEQYF
TRBV12-3/TRBV12-4	NA	TRBJ2-1	NA	TGTGCCAGCAGTTCGCTCGGGGGACAACAGTTCTTC	CASSSLGGQQFF
TRBV10-1	NA	TRBJ2-5	few	TGCGCCAGCAGTGTAACCCTCGGGGAGACCCAGTACTTC	CASSVTLGETQYF
TRBV6-1	TRBD1	TRBJ1-3	few	TGTGCCAGCAGCCTATTATCGACAGGGAGAGGAAACACCATATATTTT	CASSLLSTGRGNTIYF
TRBV29-1	NA	TRBJ2-3	few	TGCAGCGTTGAAGACCCTCTGGAGTCCACAGATACGCAGTATTTT	CSVEDPLESTDTQYF
TRBV21-1	NA	TRBJ2-7	NA	TGTGCCAGCAGCTCAACCAACACCCCCTACGAGCAGTACTTC	CASSSTNTPYEQYF
TRBV5-1	TRBD1	TRBJ2-7	NA	TGCGCCAGCAGCCCGACAGGGTCCAGCGAGCAGTACTTC	CASSPTGSSEQYF
TRBV7-2	NA	TRBJ2-7	few	TGTGCCAGCTGTCAAGTTGGAACAGATGGGTATGAGCAGTACTTC	CASCQVGTDGYEQYF
TRBV5-5	NA	TRBJ2-2	many	TGTGCCAGCAGCTTGGATTTAGGAGCGAACACCGGGGAGCTGTTTTTT	CASSLDLGANTGELFF
TRBV12-5	TRBD2	TRBJ2-5	NA	TGTGCTAGTGGAACTATCCTTGACGGCACTAGCGGGGCAATGGGGACCCAGTACTTC	CASGTILDGTSGAMGTQYF
TRBV12-3/TRBV12-4	NA	TRBJ2-5	many	TGTGCCAGCAGGCCCGGGTACGAGACCCAGTACTTC	CASRPGYETQYF
TRBV18	TRBD2	TRBJ2-3	NA	TGTGCCAGCTCGCGCGCTTTCACTAGCGCCACAGATACGCAGTATTTT	CASSRAFTSATDTQYF
TRBV12-3/TRBV12-4	NA	TRBJ2-3	NA	TGTGCCAGCAGTGCGGCCGCAGCAGATACGCAGTATTTT	CASSAAAADTQYF
TRBV9	TRBD1	TRBJ1-2	NA	TGTGCCAGCAGCACCGGGACAGGGCCCTATGGCTACACCTTC	CASSTGTGPYGYTF
TRBV4-2	TRBD2	TRBJ2-1	few	TGTGCCAGCAGCCCTCCTAGCGGGGGAAACTATGAGCAGTTCTTC	CASSPPSGGNYEQFF
TRBV20-1	NA	TRBJ1-6	many	TGCAGTGCCACTCTCAGGGGCTTCCTCCACTTT	CSATLRGFLHF
TRBV12-3/TRBV12-4	TRBD2	TRBJ2-7	few	TGTGCCAGCAGTCCCAGCGGGGGCCGCTCCTACGAGCAGTACTTC	CASSPSGGRSYEQYF
TRBV20-1	TRBD1	TRBJ2-7	NA	TGCAGTGCTAAATCGGGACAGACCTACGAGCAGTACTTC	CSAKSGQTYEQYF
TRBV29-1	NA	TRBJ1-1	many	TGCAGCGTTGTGAGGGGCGACACTGAAGCTTTCTTT	CSVVRGDTEAFF
TRBV20-1	TRBD1	TRBJ2-1	NA	TGCAGTGCTAGAAGCGGACAGGGCAACTACAATGAGCAGTTCTTC	CSARSGQGNYNEQFF
TRBV5-1	NA	TRBJ2-7	many	TGCGCCAGCAGCTTCCGACAGTCCTACGAGCAGTACTTC	CASSFRQSYEQYF
TRBV3-1	NA	TRBJ2-7	few	TGTGCCAGCAGCCAACGGAACGAGCAGTACTTC	CASSQRNEQYF
TRBV20-1	NA	TRBJ2-7	few	TGCAGTGCTAGAGAGGTGGCGGGGCAGTCCTACGAGCAGTACTTC	CSAREVAGQSYEQYF